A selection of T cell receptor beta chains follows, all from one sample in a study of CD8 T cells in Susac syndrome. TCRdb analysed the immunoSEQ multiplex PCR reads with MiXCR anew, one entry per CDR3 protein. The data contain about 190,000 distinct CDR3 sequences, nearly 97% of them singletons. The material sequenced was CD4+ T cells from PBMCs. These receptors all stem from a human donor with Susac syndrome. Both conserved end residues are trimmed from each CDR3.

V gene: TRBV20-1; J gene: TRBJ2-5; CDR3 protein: SAIDPSGGRETQY
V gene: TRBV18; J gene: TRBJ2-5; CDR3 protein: ASSPTGTGVRGETQY
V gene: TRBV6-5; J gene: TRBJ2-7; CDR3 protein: ASSYSRPGVGYEQY
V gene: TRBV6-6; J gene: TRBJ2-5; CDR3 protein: ASTQGPSGGWVQY
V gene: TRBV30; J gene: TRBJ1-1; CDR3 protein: AWSVWGQIDTEAF
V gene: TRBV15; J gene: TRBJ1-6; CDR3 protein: ATSRPLGRGSFYNSPLH
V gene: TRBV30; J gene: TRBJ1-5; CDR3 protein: ASGLSNQPQH
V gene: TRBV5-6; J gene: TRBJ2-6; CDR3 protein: ASSLDRGDVANVLT
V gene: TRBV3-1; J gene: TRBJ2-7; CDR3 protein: ASSHFGGQDSYEQY
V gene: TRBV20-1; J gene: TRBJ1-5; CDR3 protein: SAPRDRAGQPQH
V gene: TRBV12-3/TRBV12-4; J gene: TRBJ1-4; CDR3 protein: ASSPRGRVREKLF
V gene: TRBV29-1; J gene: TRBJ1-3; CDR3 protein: SVGTGNTGNTIY
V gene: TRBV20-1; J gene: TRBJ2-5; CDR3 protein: SAPLAGVRETQY
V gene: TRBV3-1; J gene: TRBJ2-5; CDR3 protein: ASSHWGEGAQY
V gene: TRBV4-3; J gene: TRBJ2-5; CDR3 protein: ASSQDRAGEETQY
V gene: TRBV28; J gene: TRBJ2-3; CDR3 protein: ASRGTTGTRDTQY
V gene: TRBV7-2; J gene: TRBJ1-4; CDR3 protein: ASSRQTGNDEKLF
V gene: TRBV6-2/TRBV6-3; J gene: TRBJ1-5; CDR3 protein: ASEDREGQPQH
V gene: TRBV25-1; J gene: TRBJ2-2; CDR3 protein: ASREDRKGDTGELF
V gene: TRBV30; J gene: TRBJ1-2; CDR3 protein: AWRTTGYLYGYT
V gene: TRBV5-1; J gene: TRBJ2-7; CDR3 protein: ASSLVTSGYEQY
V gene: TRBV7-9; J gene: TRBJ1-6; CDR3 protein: ASSFGVMDSPLH
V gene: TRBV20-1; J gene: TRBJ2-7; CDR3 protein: SARGSPYEQY
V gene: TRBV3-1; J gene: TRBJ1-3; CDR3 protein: ASSQDRGNFPGSGNTIY
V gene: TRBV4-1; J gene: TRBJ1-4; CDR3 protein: ASSLQGQVGKKLF
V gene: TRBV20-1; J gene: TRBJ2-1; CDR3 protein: SASLAGEYNEQF
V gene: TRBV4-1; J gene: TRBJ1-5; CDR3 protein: ASSQDPGAQPQH
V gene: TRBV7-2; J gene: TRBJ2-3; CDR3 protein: ASSWGTRVVTDTQY
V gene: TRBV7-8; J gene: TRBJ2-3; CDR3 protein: ASRGRGTRTDTQY